This is a list of T cell receptor beta chains from one sample in a study of shared clonotypes between healthy human individuals. Repertoires were generated with immunoSEQ multiplex PCR, while TCRdb's copy carries only in-frame clones and drops some. The repertoire holds some 2,100,000 clones, with 93% as singletons. The sample taken for sequencing was naive CD8+ T cells from PBMCs. The receptors shown here come from a man aged 18 to 29 in good health. Some clones in this sample may be carry-over from other donors' samples. CDR3s include the opening cysteine and the closing phenylalanine or tryptophan. D genes are given only for firm matches. Size is stated for part of the rows, as once, few or many counts, or as a class when the clone is expanded.

j_call | v_call | d_call | clone_size | cdr3_nt | cdr3_aa
TRBJ2-7 | TRBV7-9 | TRBD1 | - | TGTGCCAGCAGCCAACAGGGGGACTCCTACGAGCAGTACTTC | CASSQQGDSYEQYF
TRBJ2-7 | TRBV10-3 | - | - | TGTGCCATCAGTGAGGGACACGGGACGGCCTACGAGCAGTACTTC | CAISEGHGTAYEQYF
TRBJ1-1 | TRBV9 | TRBD1 | few | TGTGCCAGCAGCCGAGGGGGCCATGGCACTGAAGCTTTCTTT | CASSRGGHGTEAFF
TRBJ2-7 | TRBV15 | - | - | TGTGCCACGACCCCCGGCACAAACTACGAGCAGTACTTC | CATTPGTNYEQYF
TRBJ2-1 | TRBV10-3 | TRBD2 | - | TGTGCCATCAGGGGACTAGCTGAGTACAATGAGCAGTTCTTC | CAIRGLAEYNEQFF
TRBJ2-7 | TRBV7-9 | TRBD1 | - | TGTGCCAGCAGCTTAGGACAGGGGAGCTCCTACGAGCAGTACTTC | CASSLGQGSSYEQYF
TRBJ2-2 | TRBV5-6 | - | - | TGTGCCAGCAGCTTGACAACGAACACCGGGGAGCTGTTTTTT | CASSLTTNTGELFF
TRBJ2-2 | TRBV28 | TRBD2 | - | TGTGCCAGCAGTCCCCCGACTAGCGGGAAGTACACCGGGGAGCTGTTTTTT | CASSPPTSGKYTGELFF
TRBJ1-1 | TRBV19 | TRBD1 | once | TGTGCCAGTACCCCCCTTCTGTGGGACAGGGACACTGAAGCTTTCTTT | CASTPLLWDRDTEAFF
TRBJ2-7 | TRBV10-3 | - | - | TGTGCCATCAGAGAGGGGGGTTCCTACGAGCAGTACTTC | CAIREGGSYEQYF
TRBJ2-7 | TRBV7-9 | TRBD1 | - | TGTGCCAGCAGCGTGGACAGGGCCCACGAGCAGTACTTC | CASSVDRAHEQYF
TRBJ1-1 | TRBV15 | - | - | TGTGCCACCAGCAGAGATTCGTGGGGGACTGAAGCTTTCTTT | CATSRDSWGTEAFF
TRBJ1-1 | TRBV9 | TRBD1 | - | TGTGCCAGCAGCGTCTCACCAACGAGGGACAGGGACACTGAAGCTTTCTTT | CASSVSPTRDRDTEAFF
TRBJ2-5 | TRBV7-8 | - | - | TGTGCCAGCAGCATTGGACCCGGGGGCGGGTGGGCCCAGTACTTC | CASSIGPGGGWAQYF
TRBJ1-5 | TRBV7-9 | - | once | TGTGCCAGCAGCCGAGGGGGTGAGCCCCAGCATTTT | CASSRGGEPQHF
TRBJ2-1 | TRBV7-2 | - | - | TGTGCCAGCAGCTTAGCGGGAGGACAGGTGGGGAAGGTGCAGTTCTTC | CASSLAGGQVGKVQFF
TRBJ2-1 | TRBV19 | - | - | TGTGCCAGTAGTCTGGACCTAACCAATGAGCAGTTCTTC | CASSLDLTNEQFF
TRBJ1-1 | TRBV5-4 | TRBD1 | - | TGTGCCAGCATCCCCTCTGGGACAGGGAGCTCTGAAGCTTTCTTT | CASIPSGTGSSEAFF
TRBJ2-1 | TRBV19 | TRBD2 | - | TGTGCCAGTGCTAGCGGGTTCTTTTACAATGAGCAGTTCTTC | CASASGFFYNEQFF
TRBJ2-2 | TRBV28 | TRBD1 | - | TGTGCCAGCGGGGACAGAAGCACCGGGGAGCTGTTTTTT | CASGDRSTGELFF
TRBJ2-1 | TRBV19 | - | - | TGTGCCAGTAGTACCTGGAAAAGGTCCCACAATGAGCAGTTCTTC | CASSTWKRSHNEQFF
TRBJ2-2 | TRBV6-5 | - | - | TGTGCCAGCAGTCAGTACGGGGAGCTGTTTTTT | CASSQYGELFF
TRBJ1-2 | TRBV27 | - | - | TGTGCCAGCAGCCCCCTGAGTACTGCCAACTATGGCTACACCTTC | CASSPLSTANYGYTF
TRBJ2-7 | TRBV27 | TRBD2 | - | TGTGCCAGCAGTCCGGGACTAGCGGGATACGAGCAGTACTTC | CASSPGLAGYEQYF
TRBJ2-1 | TRBV7-2 | TRBD2 | - | TGTGCCAGCAGCAGCCGGGAGCGGGGGTCTTACAATGAGCAGTTCTTC | CASSSRERGSYNEQFF
TRBJ1-1 | TRBV2 | TRBD1 | - | TGTGCCAGCAGTAGCATACGGACAGGGGGCGCTGAAGCTTTCTTT | CASSSIRTGGAEAFF
TRBJ2-7 | TRBV5-4 | TRBD2 | - | TGTGCCAGCAGCTTCAAAGCGGGAGTCGACGAGCAGTACTTC | CASSFKAGVDEQYF
TRBJ2-1 | TRBV11-3 | - | once | TGTGCCAGCAGCTTAGGGGTGACAGGCCACAATGAGCAGTTCTTC | CASSLGVTGHNEQFF
TRBJ1-1 | TRBV4-3 | - | - | TGCGCCAGCAGCCAACATCGCCGGATAGGGATGTACACTGAAGCTTTCTTT | CASSQHRRIGMYTEAFF
TRBJ1-2 | TRBV7-8 | - | - | TGTGCCAGCAGCCCCGGGACGAAAGCTAACTATGGCTACACCTTC | CASSPGTKANYGYTF
TRBJ2-7 | TRBV30 | TRBD1 | once | TGTGCCTGGAGTACTAAACCGGGACAGGGATCAGGCGAGCAGTACTTC | CAWSTKPGQGSGEQYF
TRBJ2-7 | TRBV27 | TRBD1 | - | TGTGCCAGCAGTTTGGTGCTTGGACAGGGAGCCTACGAGCAGTACTTC | CASSLVLGQGAYEQYF
TRBJ1-4 | TRBV2 | - | once | TGTGCCGGTTCCGGGCCCCTTAATGAAAAACTGTTTTTT | CAGSGPLNEKLFF
TRBJ2-3 | TRBV6-1 | - | - | TGTGCCAGCAGTGAAGCCACTATAAACCCCCCAGATACGCAGTATTTT | CASSEATINPPDTQYF
TRBJ1-2 | TRBV6-1 | TRBD1 | once | TGTGCCAGCAGAGGGACAGGACTAACCTATGGCTACACCTTC | CASRGTGLTYGYTF
TRBJ1-5 | TRBV9 | - | few | TGTGCCAGCAGCGTAGGTGGACATCTCAATCAGCCCCAGCATTTT | CASSVGGHLNQPQHF
TRBJ2-5 | TRBV9 | TRBD1 | - | TGTGCCAGCAGCGTAGGAGGGGGCGTTGGAGAGACCCAGTACTTC | CASSVGGGVGETQYF
TRBJ1-1 | TRBV11-2 | - | - | TGTGCCAGCAGCTTAGAGCAGGGACGAACTCCCACGGGGGCTTTCTTT | CASSLEQGRTPTGAFF
TRBJ2-7 | TRBV7-9 | TRBD2 | - | TGTGCCAGCAGCCTCCCTAGCGGGAGGGCCGAGTACGAGCAGTACTTC | CASSLPSGRAEYEQYF
TRBJ2-7 | TRBV27 | TRBD2 | - | TGTGCCAGCAGTCCCCGAGGGACTAGCTCAAGCTACGAGCAGTACTTC | CASSPRGTSSSYEQYF
TRBJ1-1 | TRBV5-6 | - | - | TGTGCCAGCAGGGACAGCCTATTGAACACTGAAGCTTTCTTT | CASRDSLLNTEAFF